The clone carrying this TCR beta chain has ten or more counts. The antigen is not known. Uncontrolled infections, other autoimmune diseases, pregnancy or lactation led to exclusion of patients. Used for diagnoses were clinical symptoms, serum thyroxine and TRAb, thyroid ultrasound and orbital computed tomography. This entry comes from a study of T cells in Graves' hyperthyroidism and ophthalmopathy. Researchers amplified the TCR beta CDR3 regions from RNA transcripts. The HTBI set primed first-round TCR CDR3 RT-PCR. TCRdb ran MiXCR on the multiplex PCR reads and lists one entry per CDR3 protein. The sample has about 290,000 distinct CDR3 sequences, roughly 13% seen once. Points from the study as a whole: Blood also showed most of the thyroid clonotypes that were expanded above 0.001. Ophthalmopathy was identified by the model a median 6.5 months ahead of onset.

The CDR3 consists of 15 residues. After removal of 7 bases from V and 9 bases from J, the junction contained 10 bases not matched to a gene. The receptor was derived from a woman between 25 and 40 years old with Graves' hyperthyroidism that later progressed to Graves' ophthalmopathy. The chain uses TRBV12-3 or TRBV12-4 and TRBJ2-1; 12 bases match TRBD2. Specimen: blood. This CDR3 reads CASTILAGGRGEQFF. The CDR3 coding sequence is TGTGCCAGCACCATACTAGCGGGAGGTCGGGGTGAGCAGTTCTTC.